Following are 27 T cell receptor beta chains from one sample sequenced in a study of Ad26.COV2.S vaccination and SARS-CoV-2 variants. Using immunoSEQ multiplex PCR, the repertoire was profiled, and TCRdb retains in-frame clones only, with some absent. The sample contains 300,000 to 400,000 clones, around 84% of which appear only once. Treatment indicated: about 20 received Ad26.COV2.S at low or high dose, single or two shots; roughly 5 received placebo; per-sample allocation not given. Repertoires come from day 63 after the first vaccine or placebo injection. Sequencing used peripheral blood, obtained in a trial of Ad26.COV2.S vaccine versus placebo. These receptors came from a person aged 18-60 years who received the Ad26.COV2.S COVID-19 vaccine or a placebo.

This chain joins TRBV28 and TRBJ1-1; D gene ambiguous. The CDR3 is 14 residues long. Germline V gene data show CDR1 as MDHEN and CDR2 as SYDVKM. The germline V and J ends were trimmed by 5 bases and 3 bases, with 13 bases remaining between them. As DNA, the CDR3 is TGTGCCAGCAGTGTGGGCAACCGGGACACTGAAGCTTTCTTT. Protein sequence: CASSVGNRDTEAFF.

This chain joins TRBV2 and TRBJ1-4; D is unresolved. Germline-derived CDR1 and CDR2 are SNHLY and FYNNEI. Trimming left V 5 bases short and J 5 bases short, with 12 bases between. This CDR3 region has 14 residues. The CDR3 DNA reads as TGTGCCAGCAGTAATTTGGGTCTAAATGAAAAACTGTTTTTT. It specifies CASSNLGLNEKLFF.

The rearrangement joins TRBV5-1 to TRBJ2-1; TRBD2 agrees at 13 bases. Germline V gene data show CDR1 as SGHRS and CDR2 as YFSETQ. V lost 2 bases, J lost 0 bases, and 11 bases stayed unmatched. The CDR3 runs 20 residues. The CDR3, as DNA: TGCGCCAGCAGCTTTGGGGGACTAGCGGGGCTGACCATCTCCTACAATGAGCAGTTCTTC. Residues: CASSFGGLAGLTISYNEQFF.

The chain combines TRBV18 with TRBJ1-3; the D gene is possibly TRBD1 (5 bases). Trimming took off 2 bases at V and 9 bases at J, with 14 bases between the two ends. Germline CDR1 reads KGHSH; CDR2 reads LQKENI. This CDR3 comprises 14 residues. CDR3 amino acids: CASSPTSRAVTIYF. In nucleotides, the CDR3 is TGTGCCAGCTCACCAACTTCCAGGGCGGTCACCATATATTTT.

The chain combines TRBV4-1 with TRBJ2-2; the match to TRBD1 covers 10 bases. Per germline, CDR1 MGHRA and CDR2 YSYEKL. The CDR3 consists of 16 residues. The trim removed 8 bases at V and 0 bases at J, leaving 6 bases unmatched. The CDR3 DNA sequence: TGCGCCAGCCGCAAAGGACAGGGGGCGAACACCGGGGAGCTGTTTTTT. Amino acid sequence: CASRKGQGANTGELFF.

The rearrangement joins TRBV4-3 to TRBJ2-2; D is unresolved. The CDR3 length is 14 residues. The germline CDR1 and CDR2 sequences are LGHNA and YSLEER. The V gene lost 1 base and the J gene lost 3 bases, with 6 bases spanning the gap. CDR3: CASSQGQDTGELFF. The CDR3 coding sequence is TGCGCCAGCAGCCAAGGCCAAGACACCGGGGAGCTGTTTTTT.

The chain combines TRBV7-9 with TRBJ1-5; possible D gene TRBD1, 5 bases. Trimming cost V 1 base and J 5 bases, with 12 bases left between them. Germline V gene sequence: CDR1 SEHNR, CDR2 FQNEAQ (reference sequence). The CDR3 is 15 residues long. The CDR3 DNA reads as TGTGCCAGCAGCTTAGGGACCGGGGGTGATCAGCCCCAGCATTTT. Protein product: CASSLGTGGDQPQHF. Filled out from reference TRBV7-9 and TRBJ1-5, the complete variable domain reads DTGVSQNPRHKITKRGQNVTFRCDPISEHNRLYWYRQTLGQGPEFLTYFQNEAQLEKSRLLSDRFSAERPKGSFSTLEIQRTEQGDSAMYLCASSLGTGGDQPQHFGDGTRLSIL.

The chain carries TRBV6-5 and TRBJ1-2; unclear D gene. The V end lost 6 bases, the J end lost 0 bases, and 8 bases lay between the germline ends. CDR1 is MNHEY and CDR2 is SVGAGI in the germline V gene. The CDR3 loop spans 13 amino acids. The CDR3 nucleotides are TGTGCCAGCAGATCCAGAACTAACTATGGCTACACCTTC. Translated, it gives CASRSRTNYGYTF.

V gene TRBV4-1 combines with J gene TRBJ2-5, with D perhaps matching TRBD2 (5 bases). Germline V CDR1 and CDR2: MGHRA, YSYEKL. V was clipped by 1 base and J by 5 bases, with 8 bases between them. The CDR3 runs to 13 residues. The CDR3 nucleotides read TGCGCCAGCAGCCAAGGAGGGTTGGAGACCCAGTACTTC. Translating it yields CASSQGGLETQYF.

V is TRBV4-1 and J is TRBJ2-5; 11 bases map to TRBD2. Germline CDR1 is MGHRA and CDR2 is YSYEKL. The CDR3 loop spans 16 amino acids. After removal of 0 bases from V and 7 bases from J, the junction contained 7 bases not matched to a gene. The CDR3 DNA follows: TGCGCCAGCAGCCAAGAGGCGACTAGCGGGGCTGGGACCCAGTACTTC. This encodes CASSQEATSGAGTQYF.

This clone was counted between two and nine times. V gene TRBV30 combines with J gene TRBJ2-7, with TRBD1 matching 7 bases. Germline trimming cut 1 base from V and 3 bases from J; bases unmatched to any gene: 6. The length of the CDR3 is 14 residues. CDR1 GTSNPN and CDR2 SVGIG come from the germline V gene (reference sequence). The CDR3 is CAWSEGGAVYEQYF. Here the CDR3 DNA reads TGTGCCTGGAGTGAAGGGGGCGCCGTCTACGAGCAGTACTTC.

The chain is built from TRBV12-3 or TRBV12-4 and TRBJ1-5; D is undetermined. Trimming removed 3 bases from V and 3 bases from J, with 6 bases in between. The CDR3 consists of 13 residues. The CDR3 sequence: CASSFSYNQPQHF. For the CDR3, the DNA is TGTGCCAGCAGTTTTAGTTACAATCAGCCCCAGCATTTT.

This chain connects TRBV7-9 to TRBJ2-2; D is unclear. The germline CDR1 and CDR2 sequences are SEHNR and FQNEAQ (reference sequence). CDR3 length equals 13 residues. Trimming pared 5 bases from V and 0 bases from J, leaving 4 bases between. The CDR3 here is CASSISNTGELFF. The CDR3 DNA reads TGTGCCAGCAGCATATCGAACACCGGGGAGCTGTTTTTT.

The chain employs TRBV19 and TRBJ2-2; D might be TRBD1 (6 bases). CDR1 LNHDA and CDR2 SQIVND come from the germline V gene (reference sequence). V lost 4 bases and J lost 6, with 18 bases in between. CDR3 length: 16 amino acids. The CDR3 protein is CASSTQDRSSAGELFF. The DNA of the CDR3 is TGTGCCAGTAGTACCCAAGACAGGAGTAGCGCCGGGGAGCTGTTTTTT.

V is TRBV9 and J is TRBJ1-2; 7 bases align to TRBD1. The V gene's germline CDR1 is SGDLS and CDR2 YYNGEE. V shed 4 bases and J 2 bases; nucleotides not matched to a gene: 8. The CDR3 loop spans 15 amino acids. Written as DNA, the CDR3 is TGTGCCAGCAGCCCTACGGGACAGCAAAACTATGGCTACACCTTC. Encoded protein: CASSPTGQQNYGYTF.

This clone was found once. The V call is TRBV24-1, the J call TRBJ1-2; D not resolved. Germline V CDR1 and CDR2: KGHDR, SFDVKD. V shed 4 bases and J shed 8 bases, with 13 bases lying between them. The CDR3 length is 13 residues. CDR3 DNA sequence: TGTGCCACCAGTGAAGAGGAGTGGAGAGGCTACACCTTC. Translating it yields CATSEEEWRGYTF.

This chain connects TRBV19 to TRBJ2-7; 8 nucleotides agree with TRBD1. Germline CDR1 is LNHDA and CDR2 is SQIVND (reference sequence). This CDR3 is built from 14 residues. V dropped 6 bases and J dropped 2; count of bases not matched to a gene: 6. CDR3 region: CASRRTGRTYEQYF. CDR3 DNA sequence: TGTGCCAGTAGGAGGACAGGGAGGACCTACGAGCAGTACTTC.

The CDR3 protein is CASSQTRGGAEAFF. DNA for the CDR3: TGTGCCAGCAGTCAAACGAGGGGAGGCGCTGAAGCTTTCTTT. The rearrangement uses TRBV6-6 and TRBJ1-1; possibly TRBD1 for D (5 bases). This CDR3 comprises 14 residues. Germline values: CDR1 MNHNY, CDR2 SVGAGI (reference sequence). V dropped 5 bases and J dropped 6 bases, with 16 bases sitting between them.

The V call is TRBV2, the J call TRBJ1-2, with D unresolved. CDR3 length: 12 residues. V lost 1 base and J 4 bases, leaving 4 bases between the germline ends. Germline values: CDR1 SNHLY, CDR2 FYNNEI. CDR3: CASSEDTYGYTF. The CDR3 region has the DNA TGTGCCAGCAGTGAAGACACCTATGGCTACACCTTC.

The chain joins TRBV6-5 to TRBJ2-5, with D tentatively TRBD1 or TRBD2 (6 bases each). The CDR3 contains 13 residues. Germline-derived CDR1 and CDR2 are MNHEY and SVGAGI. V was trimmed by 6 bases and J by 5 bases, leaving 13 bases between them. The DNA of the CDR3 is TGTGCCAGCAGCTGGGGGGCCAAGGAGACCCAGTACTTC. Amino acid sequence: CASSWGAKETQYF.

This clone was recorded once. V is TRBV5-6 and J is TRBJ2-7; D gene uncertain. Germline V CDR1 and CDR2: SGHDT, YYEEEE. CDR3 length equals 14 residues. Trimming removed 7 bases at V and 2 bases at J, with 16 bases between. CDR3 nucleotides: TGTGCCAGCTCACTGAATGGCGGAGCCTACGAGCAGTACTTC. This encodes CASSLNGGAYEQYF.

This sequence joins TRBV5-1 and TRBJ2-3; perhaps TRBD2 as D (6 bases). V lost 1 base to trimming and J lost 3 bases, with 18 bases between them. Germline CDR1 and CDR2: SGHRS and YFSETQ. The CDR3 length is 17 residues. The CDR3 DNA reads TGCGCCAGCAGCTTGCGGGACTCCTGGAGGGTAACAGATACGCAGTATTTT. Translating gives CASSLRDSWRVTDTQYF.

This clone was counted between two and nine times. J is TRBJ1-2 and V is TRBV3-1 (or the pseudogene TRBV3-2); TRBD1 matches 9 bases. CDR1 LGHDT and CDR2 YNNKEL come from the germline V gene (reference sequence). V trimming: 5 bases; J trimming: 6 bases; junction bases outside the gene matches: 7. CDR3 length: 14 amino acids. The CDR3 DNA reads as TGTGCCAGCAGCTACCGGGACAGGGTCGATGGCTACACCTTC. As protein: CASSYRDRVDGYTF.

The rearrangement links TRBV12-3 or TRBV12-4 to TRBJ1-2; D is uncertain. The ends were cut back, 3 bases at V and 2 bases at J, with 7 bases in the middle. This CDR3 comprises 13 residues. The DNA of the CDR3 is TGTGCCAGCAGTTTGGTCGGGAACTATGGCTACACCTTC. Translation: CASSLVGNYGYTF.

For this clone: This sample also contains other DNA sequences that code for the same CDR3. This chain connects TRBV7-2 to TRBJ1-2, with 9 bases matching TRBD1. The germline V gene encodes CDR1 SGHTA and CDR2 FQGNSA. There are 14 residues in the CDR3. The J segment lost 7 bases and the V segment lost 3 bases, leaving 6 bases of the junction unmatched. DNA of the CDR3: TGTGCCAGCAGCTTGGGACAGGGTGAAGGTGGCTACACCTTC. Amino acids: CASSLGQGEGGYTF.

This clone showed up just once. CDR3 DNA: TGTGCCAGCAGTTACTCGATCGGTACAGGGTCAAGGAGTGAGCAGTTCTTC. This encodes CASSYSIGTGSRSEQFF. This chain connects TRBV6-2 or TRBV6-3 to TRBJ2-1; possible D gene TRBD1, 6 bases. The CDR3 contains 17 residues. The V and J ends lost 0 bases and 9 bases respectively, with 21 bases between them. Germline V gene lookup returns CDR1 MNHEY and CDR2 SVGEGT.

This chain uses TRBV5-8 with TRBJ2-5, with 12 positions matching TRBD1. Trimming took 4 bases from V and 5 from J; bases not matched to a gene: 6. CDR3 size: 15 residues. The germline V gene encodes CDR1 SGHTS and CDR2 YDEGEE. The CDR3 DNA reads as TGTGCCAGCAGCCGGGACAGGGGGCGAGGGGAGACCCAGTACTTC. It codes for CASSRDRGRGETQYF.